This T cell receptor beta chain was recovered during a study of metastatic and nonmetastatic thyroid tumors. In the study overall: For malignant and benign thyroid patients, tumor or nodule tissue and blood were the sources whose repertoires were compared.

The entire patient cohort was treatment-naive prior to thyroid surgery. Original methodology: The study built a papillary thyroid cancer distant-metastasis classifier from CDR3 differences across clinicopathological groups. TCRdb re-clonotyped the PCR reads through MiXCR. The V and J calls follow TCRdb's processing rather than the paper's. In the table there are roughly 98,000 clones, about 16% of which are singletons. V shed 2 bases and J shed 4 bases, with 9 bases lying between them. This CDR3 region has 14 residues. Germline lookup yields CDR1 SGHVS and CDR2 FQNEAQ. At least ten counts were recorded for this clone.

Material for sequencing was blood. The sequence derives from a female donor with papillary thyroid cancer or a benign thyroid nodule (not recorded which). Some clones in this sample may be carry-over from other donors' samples. This chain joins TRBV7-8 and TRBJ1-5; D call uncertain. DNA of the CDR3: TGTGCCAGCAGCTTAATTGCGGGGAATCAGCCCCAGCATTTT. The encoded protein is CASSLIAGNQPQHF.